The T cell receptor (beta chain) under discussion was sequenced for a study of blood T cells in healthy people across ages. For the second PCR, which ran for roughly 7 to 11 cycles, a sample-barcoded 5' primer and a J-beta primer mix were used. TCRdb re-analysed the 5' RACE reads in MiXCR, keeping a single row per CDR3 protein. This sample carries about 1.8 million distinct CDR3 sequences, about 50% of them seen once, and the ten largest clones take 2.1%. Every donor gave ten milliliters of peripheral blood. Samples had at least 6.5 million PBMCs isolated from them. The study's findings and limits: There was no known CMV status for donors, so expanded clonotype changes were possibly confounded. Naive T cell percentage and TCR beta diversity correlated strongly.

Looked up from germline, CDR1 is SGHTA and CDR2 is FQGNSA. This CDR3 is 16 amino acids long. V was pared by 2 bases and J by 1 base, with 4 bases of the junction left unmatched. Details on this clonotype: The target antigen is unknown.

The sequenced material came from blood. The sequence came from a woman aged 40 to 49 in good health. The chain couples TRBV7-2 to TRBJ2-2; TRBD2 aligns across 7 bases. In DNA form, the CDR3 reads TGTGCCAGCAGCTTATGGGGCGGGAGGAACACCGGGGAGCTGTTTTTT. Translated, it gives CASSLWGGRNTGELFF.